The 23 T cell receptor beta chains reported below all come from one sample, sequenced in a study of T-cell memory formation after mild COVID-19 (dated by TCRdb to the early 2020s). The protocol used for the library was 5' RACE. Sequencer: Illumina NovaSeq 6000. TCRdb trimmed public reads at Q25 via fastp, called clones via MiXCR and kept in-frame beta chains. Rows are combined by CDR3 protein, so each entry shows the most common genes and DNA. The sample data list under 400,000 distinct CDR3 sequences, and under 25% of these were observed just once. The leading ten clones occupy approximately 13% of the sample. The sample comprised PBMCs or a T cell subset sorted from them (not recorded which). Receptors originate from an adult woman who had mild COVID-19 (a few samples of this study predate the infection). The sample titles of this study are shuffled in the database, so cell type and time point are left out; the donor was told from shared clones.

The V call is TRBV20-1, the J call TRBJ2-3, with 8 positions matching TRBD1. Per the germline V gene, CDR1 is DFQATT and CDR2 is SNEGSKA (reference sequence). This CDR3 is 14 amino acids long. Trimming took 5 bases from V and 0 from J; bases not matched to a gene: 4. CDR3: CSAGGQGSTDTQYF. The CDR3 DNA reads TGCAGTGCTGGAGGACAGGGAAGCACAGATACGCAGTATTTT.

This clonotype was counted ten times or more. The rearrangement uses TRBV19 and TRBJ2-1; the match to TRBD2 covers 12 bases. The CDR3 length is 15 residues. Germline CDR1 LNHDA, CDR2 SQIVND (reference sequence). Trimming took 6 bases from V and 4 from J; bases not matched to a gene: 4. The CDR3 DNA reads as TGTGCCAGTAGCGCCGGGACTAGCGGGTACAATGAGCAGTTCTTC. This translates into CASSAGTSGYNEQFF.

This chain links TRBV12-3 or TRBV12-4 with TRBJ1-1; D not resolved. This CDR3 is 14 amino acids long. Trimming shortened V by 3 bases and J by 0 bases, and 8 bases separated the two germline ends. CDR3: CASSFMLMNTEAFF. The CDR3 bases are TGTGCCAGCAGTTTTATGCTAATGAACACTGAAGCTTTCTTT.

The rearrangement joins TRBV5-1 to TRBJ2-7, with a weak D call TRBD1 (7 bases). The V and J ends lost 4 bases and 7 bases respectively, with 18 bases between them. The CDR3 covers 14 residues. Germline V gene lookup returns CDR1 SGHRS and CDR2 YFSETQ. The CDR3 DNA is TGCGCCAGCAGCCACGGACAGGACTACGAGGAGCAGTACTTC. This gives the protein CASSHGQDYEEQYF. Variable domain in full (rest from reference TRBV5-1 and TRBJ2-7): KAGVTQTPRYLIKTRGQQVTLSCSPISGHRSVSWYQQTPGQGLQFLFEYFSETQRNKGNFPGRFSGRQFSNSRSEMNVSTLELGDSALYLCASSHGQDYEEQYFGPGTRLTVT.

This rearrangement joins TRBV9 to TRBJ2-7, with D perhaps matching TRBD2 (5 bases). V shed 2 bases and J shed 7 bases, with 19 bases lying between them. The CDR3 consists of 15 residues. The germline V gene encodes CDR1 SGDLS and CDR2 YYNGEE. The CDR3 sequence is CASSVSGGPNREQYF. CDR3 in DNA: TGTGCCAGCAGCGTGTCCGGAGGCCCAAACCGGGAGCAGTACTTC.

This chain joins TRBV20-1 and TRBJ2-1, with 8 nucleotides matching TRBD2. The germline CDR1 and CDR2 sequences are DFQATT and SNEGSKA (reference sequence). V shed 0 bases and J 4 bases; nucleotides not matched to a gene: 5. The CDR3 sequence is 15 residues long. The CDR3 DNA follows: TGCAGTGCTAGAGATAGCAAGCGGGGGTACAATGAGCAGTTCTTC. Protein sequence: CSARDSKRGYNEQFF.

The chain has TRBV7-3 and TRBJ2-2; no firm D call. The CDR3 has 18 residues. Germline lookup yields CDR1 SGHTA and CDR2 FQGTGA. Trimming cost V 2 bases and J 0 bases, with 16 bases left between them. DNA for the CDR3: TGTGCCAGCAGCTTATCGGGCCCAGTAAGACCGAACACCGGGGAGCTGTTTTTT. Residues: CASSLSGPVRPNTGELFF. Based on the CDR3 plus reference TRBV7-3 and TRBJ2-2, the full variable domain is GAGVSQTPSNKVTEKGKYVELRCDPISGHTALYWYRQSLGQGPEFLIYFQGTGAADDSGLPNDRFFAVRPEGSVSTLKIQRTERGDSAVYLCASSLSGPVRPNTGELFFGEGSRLTVL.

The V call is TRBV7-9, the J call TRBJ2-7, with TRBD2 as a possible D gene (5 bases). The CDR3 totals 15 residues. V shed 5 bases and J shed 0 bases, with 14 bases lying between them. Per germline, CDR1 SEHNR and CDR2 FQNEAQ (reference sequence). In DNA, the CDR3 is TGTGCCAGCAGCCTGGGAATTACTAGCTCCTACGAGCAGTACTTC. Translating gives CASSLGITSSYEQYF.

This clonotype showed up just a few times. The chain couples TRBV5-1 to TRBJ2-7; maybe TRBD2 (6 bases). Per germline, CDR1 SGHRS and CDR2 YFSETQ. This CDR3 is built from 12 residues. Trimming shortened V by 4 bases and J by 6 bases, and 11 bases separated the two germline ends. CDR3 nucleotides: TGCGCCAGCAGCCGCCTGGGGGGCGAGCAGTACTTC. Its translation is CASSRLGGEQYF.

This chain uses TRBV6-2 or TRBV6-3 with TRBJ2-1; 9 bases are a match to TRBD2. V was clipped by 11 bases and J by 4 bases; unmatched bases: 9. In germline, CDR1 is MNHEY, CDR2 SVGEGT. The CDR3 runs 14 residues. The CDR3 is CAANGGGEYNEQFF. The CDR3 DNA reads as TGTGCCGCCAACGGCGGGGGGGAGTACAATGAGCAGTTCTTC.

This clonotype was seen many times. CDR3 sequence: CASSKTSGRRNNEQFF. The DNA of the CDR3 is TGTGCCAGCAGTAAGACTAGCGGGAGAAGGAACAATGAGCAGTTCTTC. The chain carries TRBV6-6 and TRBJ2-1; 12 bases match TRBD2. The CDR3 length is 16 residues. After removal of 5 bases from V and 5 bases from J, the junction contained 7 bases not matched to a gene. In germline, CDR1 is MNHNY, CDR2 SVGAGI (reference sequence).

This clonotype has more than one count but fewer than ten. The chain links TRBV2 to TRBJ1-3, with 9 bases that match TRBD1. Germline values: CDR1 SNHLY, CDR2 FYNNEI. This CDR3 comprises 15 residues. Trimming at V came to 4 bases and at J to 4 bases, leaving 5 bases not matched to a gene. The CDR3, as DNA: TGTGCCAGCAGTGTACAGGGGGCGCAGGGAAACACCATATATTTT. Encoded protein: CASSVQGAQGNTIYF.

Only a few counts were recorded for this clonotype. This rearrangement joins TRBV3-1 to TRBJ2-5; D is unclear. Per the germline V gene, CDR1 is LGHDT and CDR2 is YNNKEL (reference sequence). V lost 4 bases and J lost 10, with 10 bases in between. The CDR3 runs to 11 residues. The DNA for the CDR3 is TGTGCCAGCAGCCTCTCATGGGGCCAGTACTTC. Translating it yields CASSLSWGQYF.

The V gene is TRBV4-1, the J gene TRBJ2-7; D gene unclear. This CDR3 region has 15 residues. V was trimmed by 1 base and J by 2 bases, leaving 12 bases between them. Germline CDR1 MGHRA, CDR2 YSYEKL. The CDR3 DNA sequence: TGCGCCAGCAGCCAAGTGGGTCAGGTGACCTACGAGCAGTACTTC. Residues: CASSQVGQVTYEQYF.

This clonotype occurred a few times. It may be a read error: a sequence one base away is much more abundant. The DNA for the CDR3 is TGTGCCAGCACCCCCTGGGGGGGAGGTCAGCCCCAGCATTTT. Its protein is CASTPWGGGQPQHF. The gene calls are TRBV7-2 and TRBJ1-5, with D maybe TRBD1 (5 bases). Trimming removed 7 bases at V and 6 bases at J, with 16 bases between. This CDR3 has 14 residues. Germline assignment: CDR1 SGHTA and CDR2 FQGNSA. Combining the CDR3 with reference TRBV7-2 and TRBJ1-5 gives the whole variable domain GAGVSQSPSNKVTEKGKDVELRCDPISGHTALYWYRQSLGQGLEFLIYFQGNSAPDKSGLPSDRFSAERTGGSVSTLTIQRTQQEDSAVYLCASTPWGGGQPQHFGDGTRLSIL.

This clonotype was picked up a small number of times. V gene TRBV28 combines with J gene TRBJ1-5; D is unclear. Between the trimmed V and J ends, which lost 2 bases and 7 bases, there was a span of 12 bases. The CDR3 length is 14 residues. CDR1 MDHEN and CDR2 SYDVKM come from the germline V gene. The CDR3 coding sequence is TGTGCCAGCAGTTTACCCAACCCCTGGCAGCCCCAGCATTTT. This gives the protein CASSLPNPWQPQHF. Drawing the rest from reference TRBV28 and TRBJ1-5, the complete variable domain is DVKVTQSSRYLVKRTGEKVFLECVQDMDHENMFWYRQDPGLGLRLIYFSYDVKMKEKGDIPEGYSVSREKKERFSLILESASTNQTSMYLCASSLPNPWQPQHFGDGTRLSIL.

This chain links TRBV12-3 or TRBV12-4 with TRBJ1-5; perhaps TRBD1 as D (5 bases). The CDR3 runs to 15 residues. V dropped 0 bases and J dropped 3 bases, with 9 bases sitting between them. This chain's CDR3 is CASSLAGGDNQPQHF. In DNA, the CDR3 is TGTGCCAGCAGTTTAGCGGGGGGGGACAATCAGCCCCAGCATTTT.

The genes are TRBV19 and TRBJ1-5; 7 positions agree with TRBD1. The germline gives CDR1 LNHDA, CDR2 SQIVND (reference sequence). Losses at the gene ends were 3 bases for V and 3 bases for J; bases not matched to a gene: 5. The CDR3 has 15 residues. CDR3 loop: CASSIGTVDNQPQHF. In DNA, the CDR3 is TGTGCCAGTAGTATCGGGACAGTAGACAATCAGCCCCAGCATTTT.

This clonotype was detected only a few times. This chain uses TRBV12-3 or TRBV12-4 with TRBJ2-7, with D tentatively TRBD1 or TRBD2 (5 bases each). The CDR3 consists of 14 residues. V lost 6 bases, J lost 2 bases, and 14 bases lay in between. CDR3 amino acids: CASRADGAAYEQYF. Written as DNA, the CDR3 is TGTGCCAGCAGGGCCGACGGGGCCGCCTACGAGCAGTACTTC.

This clonotype was seen only a few times. The rearrangement uses TRBV6-1 and TRBJ2-5; D not resolved. Germline lookup yields CDR1 MNHNS and CDR2 SASEGT. This CDR3 region has 11 residues. V lost 6 bases to trimming and J lost 5 bases, with 7 bases between them. The DNA for the CDR3 is TGTGCCAGCAGAACAATTGAGACCCAGTACTTC. Protein: CASRTIETQYF.

This rearrangement joins TRBV5-6 to TRBJ1-2; 7 nucleotides match TRBD1. The V gene end was trimmed by 1 base and the J gene end by 8 bases; junction bases not matched to a gene: 11. The CDR3 length is 15 residues. Germline V CDR1 and CDR2: SGHDT, YYEEEE. Written as DNA, the CDR3 is TGTGCCAGCAGCTTGTTTCCTGGCCAGGGGGGCGGCTACACCTTC. Translating gives CASSLFPGQGGGYTF.

V is TRBV4-2 and J is TRBJ2-7; D possibly matches TRBD1 or TRBD2 (5 bases each). This CDR3 has 16 residues. V lost 0 bases and J 3 bases, leaving 15 bases between the germline ends. Germline V gene sequence: CDR1 LGHNA, CDR2 YNFKEQ. CDR3 in amino acids: CASSQDIGTQFYEQYF. The CDR3 region has the DNA TGTGCCAGCAGCCAAGACATAGGGACGCAGTTCTACGAGCAGTACTTC.

The V gene is TRBV20-1, the J gene TRBJ2-1, with 12 bases aligning to TRBD2. V gave up 4 bases and J gave up 5 bases; unmatched junction bases: 6. Germline V lookup: CDR1 DFQATT, CDR2 SNEGSKA (reference sequence). The CDR3 is made up of 15 amino acids. Here the CDR3 DNA reads TGCAGTGCTACGAAACGGACTAGCGGGAACAATGAGCAGTTCTTC. This translates into CSATKRTSGNNEQFF.